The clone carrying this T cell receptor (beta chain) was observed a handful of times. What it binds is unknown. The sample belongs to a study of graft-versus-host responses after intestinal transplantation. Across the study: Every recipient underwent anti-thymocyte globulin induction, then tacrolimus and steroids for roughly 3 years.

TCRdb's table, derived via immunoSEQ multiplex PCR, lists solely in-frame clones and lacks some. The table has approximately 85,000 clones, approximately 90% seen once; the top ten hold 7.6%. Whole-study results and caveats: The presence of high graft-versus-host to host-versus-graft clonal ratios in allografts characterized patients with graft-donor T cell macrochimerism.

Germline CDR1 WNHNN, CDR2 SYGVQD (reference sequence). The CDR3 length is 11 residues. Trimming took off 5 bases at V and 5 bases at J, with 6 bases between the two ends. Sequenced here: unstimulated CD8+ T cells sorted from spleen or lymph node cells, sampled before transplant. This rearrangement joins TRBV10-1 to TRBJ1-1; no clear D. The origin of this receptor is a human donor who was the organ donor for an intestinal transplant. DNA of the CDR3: TGCGCCAGCAGTTCTGAGACTGAAGCTTTCTTT. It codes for CASSSETEAFF.